This T cell receptor beta chain was sequenced for a study of technical replicates of blood from a handful of donors. This CDR3 region has 14 residues. Germline loops: CDR1 SQVTM, CDR2 ANQGSEA. TCRdb's copy holds only in-frame clones and misses some; the assay was immunoSEQ multiplex PCR. Of roughly 69,000 clones listed, around 84% are singletons. The rearrangement links TRBV29-1 to TRBJ2-5; TRBD2 matches at 11 bases. The DNA end is more similar to TRBJ2-7, so the J call may be wrong. The sequencing sample was made of PBMCs. The TCR sequence derives from a human donor in good health. Some clones in this sample may be carry-over from other donors' samples. DNA of the CDR3: TGCAGCGCCTCCGGGACTAGCGGATCCTACGAGCAGTACTTC. Its protein product is CSASGTSGSYEQYF.